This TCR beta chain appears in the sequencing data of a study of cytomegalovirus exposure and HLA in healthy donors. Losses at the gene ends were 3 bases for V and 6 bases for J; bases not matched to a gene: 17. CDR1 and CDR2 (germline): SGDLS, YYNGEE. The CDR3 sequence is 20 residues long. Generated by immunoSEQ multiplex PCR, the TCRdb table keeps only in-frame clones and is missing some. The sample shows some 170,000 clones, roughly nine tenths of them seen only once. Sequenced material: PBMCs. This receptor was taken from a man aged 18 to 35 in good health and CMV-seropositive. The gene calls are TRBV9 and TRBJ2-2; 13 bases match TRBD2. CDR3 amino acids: CASSARLAGGLTPSSGELFF. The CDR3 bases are TGTGCCAGCAGCGCAAGACTAGCGGGGGGCCTAACCCCTAGCTCCGGGGAGCTGTTTTTT.